This passage covers 20 T cell receptor beta chains from one sample sequenced in a study of shared clonotypes between healthy human individuals. TCRdb keeps only in-frame clones here, not all; method: immunoSEQ multiplex PCR. This table holds over a million clones, roughly 74% found once. Sequenced: memory CD4+ T cells from PBMCs. As for subset: CD45RA-negative fraction. The receptors were gathered from a man aged 18 to 30 in good health. Some clones in this sample may be carry-over from other donors' samples.

The chain employs TRBV25-1 and TRBJ1-4, with 8 bases lining up with TRBD1. This CDR3 is built from 12 residues. V shed 7 bases and J 8 bases; nucleotides not matched to a gene: 3. Per germline, CDR1 MGHDK and CDR2 SYGVNS. Written as DNA, the CDR3 is TGTGCCAGCACCAGGGGGCAAGAAAAACTGTTTTTT. Its translation is CASTRGQEKLFF.

This clone is a singleton in its sample. The genes are TRBV11-2 and TRBJ2-7; D possibly corresponds to TRBD1 (5 bases). Germline V lookup: CDR1 SGHAT, CDR2 FQNNGV. V was shortened by 0 bases and J by 4 bases, with 13 bases between the two germline ends. CDR3 length: 15 residues. Here the CDR3 reads CASSLDSQGRYEQYF. Written as DNA, the CDR3 is TGTGCCAGCAGCTTAGATTCCCAGGGTCGATACGAGCAGTACTTC.

The chain employs TRBV30 and TRBJ1-6; D gene ambiguous. The CDR3 loop spans 13 amino acids. Germline CDR1 GTSNPN, CDR2 SVGIG (reference sequence). Deletions cut 4 bases from V and 5 bases from J, with 9 bases between. The CDR3 nucleotides are TGTGCCTGGACCCTAGGACATAATTCACCCCTCCACTTT. Translating it yields CAWTLGHNSPLHF.

This clone appeared once. CDR3 DNA sequence: TGCGCCAGCAGCTCCGAGCTAGCGCCTCAAGAGACCCAGTACTTC. This translates into CASSSELAPQETQYF. This rearrangement joins TRBV5-1 to TRBJ2-5; D may be TRBD2 (6 bases). The germline V gene has CDR1 SGHRS and CDR2 YFSETQ. Trimming left V 3 bases short and J 2 bases short, with 14 bases between. This CDR3 spans 15 amino acids. Supplemented by reference TRBV5-1 and TRBJ2-5, the full variable domain reads KAGVTQTPRYLIKTRGQQVTLSCSPISGHRSVSWYQQTPGQGLQFLFEYFSETQRNKGNFPGRFSGRQFSNSRSEMNVSTLELGDSALYLCASSSELAPQETQYFGPGTRLLVL.

Of note for this clone: At one end the junction does not follow the germline gene, possibly because of a read error. The chain uses TRBV18 and TRBJ2-7, with D unresolved. The germline V gene encodes CDR1 KGHSH and CDR2 LQKENI. The CDR3 sequence is 14 residues long. The CDR3 reads CASSLPSASHEQYF. The CDR3 DNA reads as TGTGCCAGCTCACTCCCCTCAGCCTCCCACGAGCAGTACTTC. Full variable domain (missing parts from reference TRBV18 and TRBJ2-7): NAGVMQNPRHLVRRRGQEARLRCSPMKGHSHVYWYRQLPEEGLKFMVYLQKENIIDESGMPKERFSAEFPKEGPSILRIQQVVRGDSAAYFCASSLPSASHEQYFGPGTRLTVT.

Here the CDR3 reads CASAPSSTTNEKLFF. The CDR3 bases are TGTGCCAGCGCCCCCAGCTCAACAACTAATGAAAAACTGTTTTTT. The gene calls are TRBV28 and TRBJ1-4; D unclear. The CDR3 has 15 amino acids. The ends were cut back, 8 bases at V and 0 bases at J, with 13 bases in the middle. Per the germline V gene, CDR1 is MDHEN and CDR2 is SYDVKM.

This clone was detected once. CDR3 sequence: CASGRGGGTGELFF. The CDR3, as DNA: TGTGCCAGCGGCCGGGGCGGCGGAACCGGGGAGCTGTTTTTT. The chain recombines TRBV9 with TRBJ2-2; TRBD1 or TRBD2 may be the D gene (5 bases each). The CDR3 extends over 14 amino acids. The germline V gene has CDR1 SGDLS and CDR2 YYNGEE. V lost 7 bases to trimming and J lost 5 bases, with 15 bases between them.

The chain carries TRBV7-3 and TRBJ2-5; tentative D call: TRBD1 (6 bases). The V end lost 0 bases, the J end lost 5 bases, and 13 bases lay between the germline ends. Germline V gene sequence: CDR1 SGHTA, CDR2 FQGTGA. This CDR3 is 15 amino acids long. The CDR3 nucleotides read TGTGCCAGCAGCTTAACGGGGGCGCGATGGGAGACCCAGTACTTC. Translated, it gives CASSLTGARWETQYF.

This clone came up many times. V gene TRBV6-1 combines with J gene TRBJ2-1, with 9 nucleotides matching TRBD2. Germline trimming cut 5 bases from V and 7 bases from J; bases unmatched to any gene: 9. The CDR3 has 15 residues. Germline V gene sequence: CDR1 MNHNS, CDR2 SASEGT. The CDR3 spells CASSTLAGTVNEQFF. The CDR3 region has the DNA TGTGCCAGCAGTACTCTAGCGGGGACGGTTAATGAGCAGTTCTTC.

The chain employs TRBV6-5 and TRBJ2-7; the D gene is possibly TRBD2 (6 bases). V was cut by 0 bases and J by 2 bases, with 11 bases left in between. The CDR3 loop spans 15 amino acids. Germline CDR1 is MNHEY and CDR2 is SVGAGI. CDR3 coding DNA: TGTGCCAGCAGTTACTCGGGGGGACCAACCTACGAGCAGTACTTC. Residues: CASSYSGGPTYEQYF.

The J gene is TRBJ2-7, the V gene TRBV11-2, with 9 bases matching TRBD2. This CDR3 spans 16 amino acids. Germline CDR1 is SGHAT and CDR2 is FQNNGV. V lost 5 bases, J lost 2 bases, and 10 bases stayed unmatched. The CDR3 is CASSPEQLAGPYEQYF. CDR3 nucleotides: TGTGCCAGCAGCCCGGAACAGCTAGCGGGACCCTACGAGCAGTACTTC.

V and J are TRBV7-2 and TRBJ2-7, with D unresolved. With 1 base removed from V and 3 bases from J, the gap between germline ends came to 13 bases. This CDR3 has 15 amino acids. The germline CDR1 and CDR2 sequences are SGHTA and FQGNSA. DNA of the CDR3: TGTGCCAGCAGCTTAGACTCCGGACGGCGCTACGAGCAGTACTTC. Translation: CASSLDSGRRYEQYF.

On this clone itself: This sample includes further DNA sequences coding for the same CDR3. The CDR3 nucleotides are TGTGCCAGTTTGGGAGCGACTAGCACAGATACGCAGTATTTT. Its translation is CASLGATSTDTQYF. This chain connects TRBV2 to TRBJ2-3; weak D call: TRBD2 (5 bases). Germline values: CDR1 SNHLY, CDR2 FYNNEI. Between the trimmed V and J ends, which lost 9 bases and 0 bases, there was a span of 13 bases. The CDR3 is made up of 14 amino acids.

This rearrangement joins TRBV5-4 to TRBJ2-7; D is ambiguous. CDR3 length equals 14 residues. V dropped 4 bases and J dropped 6 bases, with 17 bases sitting between them. Germline V gene data show CDR1 as SGHNT and CDR2 as YYREEE (reference sequence). The CDR3 DNA reads as TGTGCCAGCAGCATCCAGTCCGGTTTAGGCGAGCAGTACTTC. Translated: CASSIQSGLGEQYF.

This clone has more than one count but fewer than ten. CDR3 nucleotides: TGTGCCAGCAGCCTAAGAGTCCCGGGACAGGGGCCCGGATCTGAAGCTTTCTTT. Protein product: CASSLRVPGQGPGSEAFF. The gene calls are TRBV13 and TRBJ1-1, with TRBD1 identical over 10 bases. The CDR3 is 18 amino acids. The germline CDR1 and CDR2 sequences are PRHDT and FYEKMQ (reference sequence). With 5 bases clipped from V and 6 bases from J, the junction kept 18 bases outside the gene matches.

The V call is TRBV15, the J call TRBJ2-1; 10 positions agree with TRBD1. The V gene's germline CDR1 is LNHNV and CDR2 YYDKDF (reference sequence). The CDR3 length is 15 residues. Germline trimming cut 1 base from V and 8 bases from J; bases unmatched to any gene: 5. CDR3 DNA sequence: TGTGCCACCAGCAGAGGACGACAGGGGGCGGATGAGCAGTTCTTC. Encoded protein: CATSRGRQGADEQFF.

This clone occurred once. This chain links TRBV27 with TRBJ2-2, with 7 bases lining up with TRBD1. Trimming cost V 7 bases and J 3 bases; bases outside gene matches: 11. Germline values: CDR1 MNHEY, CDR2 SMNVEV (reference sequence). The CDR3 runs to 16 residues. The CDR3 coding sequence is TGTGCCAGCAAACCCTCGGGACAGAGGTACACCGGGGAGCTGTTTTTT. Encoded protein: CASKPSGQRYTGELFF.

CDR3 bases: TGTGCCAGCGGTTTGGTTACGCAGTATTTT. This sequence encodes CASGLVTQYF. V and J are TRBV6-6 and TRBJ2-3; no definite D call. The V gene lost 8 bases and the J gene lost 8 bases, with 8 bases spanning the gap. The CDR3 length is 10 residues. CDR1 is MNHNY, CDR2 SVGAGI, per germline (reference sequence).

This clone appeared once. CDR3 in amino acids: CASVTGTVNTEAFF. DNA of the CDR3: TGTGCCAGCGTAACCGGGACAGTGAACACTGAAGCTTTCTTT. The rearrangement uses TRBV19 and TRBJ1-1; 7 bases line up with TRBD1. The V segment lost 9 bases and the J segment 0 bases; nucleotides outside the gene matches: 7. CDR3 length: 14 amino acids. CDR1 is LNHDA and CDR2 is SQIVND in the germline V gene (reference sequence). The variable domain in full, with the rest retrieved from reference TRBV19 and TRBJ1-1, is DGGITQSPKYLFRKEGQNVTLSCEQNLNHDAMYWYRQDPGQGLRLIYYSQIVNDFQKGDIAEGYSVSREKKESFPLTVTSAQKNPTAFYLCASVTGTVNTEAFFGQGTRLTVV.

The chain links TRBV4-2 to TRBJ1-2; 9 nucleotides match TRBD1. The length of the CDR3 is 15 residues. With V trimmed by 3 bases and J by 7 bases, 9 bases remained unmatched. CDR1 and CDR2 (germline): LGHNA, YNFKEQ. The CDR3 bases are TGTGCCAGCAGCCAGCTCCCACAGGGGGCTGGTGGCTACACCTTC. As protein: CASSQLPQGAGGYTF.